This TCR beta chain was documented in a study of blood T cell repertoires in COVID-19. Study context: Sources were T cells, B-cell-depleted T cells, or PBMCs; the material itself was cDNA or gDNA.

Profiled with immunoSEQ multiplex PCR; TCRdb holds only in-frame clones, not every one. This sample has around 30,000 clones, with over 75% found just once. This clone was counted only a few times. This clonotype was obtained from a woman aged 65 to 85 with active or convalescent COVID-19. Sample: peripheral blood.

CDR3 sequence: CAWSGDLHGYTF. The CDR3 DNA reads TGTGCCTGGAGCGGGGACTTGCATGGCTACACCTTC. The V call is TRBV30, the J call TRBJ1-2, with D perhaps TRBD1 (5 bases). Germline V gives CDR1 GTSNPN, CDR2 SVGIG (reference sequence). The length of the CDR3 is 12 residues. The germline V and J ends were trimmed by 3 bases and 6 bases, with 11 bases remaining between them. The full variable domain, rest sourced from reference TRBV30 and TRBJ1-2, is SQTIHQWPATLVQPVGSPLSLECTVEGTSNPNLYWYRQAAGRGLQLLFYSVGIGQISSEVPQNLSASRPQDRQFILSSKKLLLSDSGFYLCAWSGDLHGYTFGSGTRLTVV.